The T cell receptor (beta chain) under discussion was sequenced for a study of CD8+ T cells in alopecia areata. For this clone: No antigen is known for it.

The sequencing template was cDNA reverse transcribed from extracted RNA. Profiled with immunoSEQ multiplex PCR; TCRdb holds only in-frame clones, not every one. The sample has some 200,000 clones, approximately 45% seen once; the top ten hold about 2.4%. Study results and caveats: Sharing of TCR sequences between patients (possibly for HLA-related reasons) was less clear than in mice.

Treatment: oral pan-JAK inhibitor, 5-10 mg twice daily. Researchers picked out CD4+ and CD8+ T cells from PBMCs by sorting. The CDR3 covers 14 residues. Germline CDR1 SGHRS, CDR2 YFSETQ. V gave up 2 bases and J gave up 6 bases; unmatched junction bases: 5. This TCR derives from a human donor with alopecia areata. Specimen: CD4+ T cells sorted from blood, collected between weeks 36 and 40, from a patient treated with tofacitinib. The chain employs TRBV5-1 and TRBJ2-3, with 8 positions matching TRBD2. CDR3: CASSLEREKDTQYF. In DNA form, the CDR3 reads TGCGCCAGCAGCTTAGAGCGGGAGAAGGATACGCAGTATTTT.